Reported below is one T cell receptor (beta chain). The data belong to a study of blood T cell repertoires in COVID-19. Whole-study context: T cells, B-cell-depleted T cells, or PBMCs supplied cDNA or gDNA.

The CDR3 runs 14 residues. Trimming shortened V by 3 bases and J by 2 bases, and 8 bases separated the two germline ends. Germline V gene lookup returns CDR1 GTSNPN and CDR2 SVGIG (reference sequence). Original methodology: Using reference gene primer amplification, nucleated cell counts were estimated. Using immunoSEQ multiplex PCR, the repertoire was profiled, and TCRdb retains in-frame clones only, with some absent. D and trimming were read from the DNA, whereas the V and J calls and clone size are those reported in that table. The table has fewer than 700,000 clones, about 89% seen once. While infection was still active, Seattle patients were enrolled and then followed longitudinally.

The sample consisted of peripheral blood. The J gene is TRBJ2-6, the V gene TRBV30; D gene ambiguous. This receptor was obtained from a woman in her 50s with COVID-19, enrolled during active disease. The CDR3 DNA reads TGTGCCTGGAGCCAAGAGACTGGGGCCAACGTCCTGACTTTC. Its translation is CAWSQETGANVLTF.